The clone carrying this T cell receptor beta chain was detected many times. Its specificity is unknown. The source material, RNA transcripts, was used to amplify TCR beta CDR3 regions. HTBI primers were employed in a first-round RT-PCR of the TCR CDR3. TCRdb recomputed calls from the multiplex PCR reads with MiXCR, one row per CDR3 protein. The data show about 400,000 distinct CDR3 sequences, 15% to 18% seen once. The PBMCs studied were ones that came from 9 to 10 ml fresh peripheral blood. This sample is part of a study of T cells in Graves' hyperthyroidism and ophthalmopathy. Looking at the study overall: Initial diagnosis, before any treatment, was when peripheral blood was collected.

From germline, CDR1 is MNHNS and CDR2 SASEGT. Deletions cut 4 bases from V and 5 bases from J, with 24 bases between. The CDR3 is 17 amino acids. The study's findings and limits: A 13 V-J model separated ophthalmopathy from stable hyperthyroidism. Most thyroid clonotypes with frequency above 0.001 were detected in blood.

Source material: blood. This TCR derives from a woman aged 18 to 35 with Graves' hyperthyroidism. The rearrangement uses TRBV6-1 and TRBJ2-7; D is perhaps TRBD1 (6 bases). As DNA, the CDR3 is TGTGCCAGCAGTGGGGGCCCTAACAGGGAAGTGAAGAACGAGCAGTACTTC. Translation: CASSGGPNREVKNEQYF.